These T cell receptor beta chains were read from a single sample in a study of blood T cell repertoires in COVID-19. Generated by immunoSEQ multiplex PCR, the TCRdb table keeps only in-frame clones and is missing some. The sample holds about 230,000 clones, over 70% seen once. Sample: peripheral blood. The source is a woman older than 75 with acute or convalescent COVID-19. Both conserved end residues are trimmed from each CDR3. Clone size is stated in some rows and not others, as once, few, many or a class when expanded.

clone size: NA; V gene: TRBV10-1; CDR3 protein: ASSETEGGSTGELF
clone size: NA; V gene: TRBV5-1; CDR3 protein: ASNSLATSTDTQY
clone size: NA; V gene: TRBV7-8; CDR3 protein: ASSLGTPGELF
clone size: NA; V gene: TRBV28; CDR3 protein: ASLGTGTGEYNEQF
clone size: NA; V gene: TRBV10-3; CDR3 protein: AINPGTNYEQY
clone size: NA; V gene: TRBV11-1; CDR3 protein: ASSLQGTNSPLH
clone size: few; V gene: TRBV19; CDR3 protein: ASSHREGNEQF
clone size: NA; V gene: TRBV18; CDR3 protein: ASSSAARNTEAF
clone size: NA; V gene: TRBV3-1/TRBV3-2; CDR3 protein: ASSPRVSLNEQF
clone size: many; V gene: TRBV3-1/TRBV3-2; CDR3 protein: ASSQDRQGAYGYT
clone size: NA; V gene: TRBV12-3/TRBV12-4; CDR3 protein: ASSLQGSRAF